The rows below give T cell receptor beta chains drawn from one sample of a study of blood T cell repertoires in COVID-19. Here immunoSEQ multiplex PCR was the method, and the copy in TCRdb shows in-frame clones only, minus some. Seen here are about 16,000 clones, about 89% observed once, and the top ten hold 31%. The sample taken for sequencing was peripheral blood. Receptor source: a woman older than 75 with COVID-19, enrolled during active disease. CDR3s include the opening cysteine and the closing phenylalanine or tryptophan. The order of the fields is D gene, V gene, clone size, J gene, CDR3 DNA, CDR3 protein. The D gene is left open where the match is weak. Expanded clones are given a class, and other clones once, few, many or no size at all.

D gene: TRBD1
V gene: TRBV7-3
clone size: medium-sized
J gene: TRBJ1-6
CDR3 DNA: TGTGCCAGCAGCTGGGACAGTGGCAATTCACCCCTCCACTTT
CDR3 protein: CASSWDSGNSPLHF

D gene: TRBD1
V gene: TRBV7-9
clone size: .
J gene: TRBJ1-1
CDR3 DNA: TGTGCCAGCAGCTTGCAGGGGGGTGTCACTGAAGCTTTCTTT
CDR3 protein: CASSLQGGVTEAFF

D gene: .
V gene: TRBV7-9
clone size: .
J gene: TRBJ2-2
CDR3 DNA: TGTGCCAGCAGCTTAGCGCAGCAGGCCGGGGAGCTGTTTTTT
CDR3 protein: CASSLAQQAGELFF

D gene: .
V gene: TRBV2
clone size: .
J gene: TRBJ2-6
CDR3 DNA: TGTGCCAGCAGTGCGAGGCTTGGGGCCAACGTCCTGACTTTC
CDR3 protein: CASSARLGANVLTF

D gene: TRBD1
V gene: TRBV7-2
clone size: .
J gene: TRBJ2-7
CDR3 DNA: TGTGCCAGCAGCTTTGTTAACAGGGGCGCGGGCCCCTCCCCCTACGAGCAGTACTTC
CDR3 protein: CASSFVNRGAGPSPYEQYF

D gene: TRBD1
V gene: TRBV25-1
clone size: .
J gene: TRBJ2-3
CDR3 DNA: TGTGCCAGCAGTGCATCTTTATCGGGGACAGGGGGAGGTACGCAGTATTTT
CDR3 protein: CASSASLSGTGGGTQYF

D gene: .
V gene: TRBV4-3
clone size: .
J gene: TRBJ2-7
CDR3 DNA: TGCGCCAGCAGCCAATCGACTATCTCCTACGAGCAGTACTTC
CDR3 protein: CASSQSTISYEQYF

D gene: .
V gene: TRBV11-2
clone size: .
J gene: TRBJ2-7
CDR3 DNA: TGTGCCAGCAGAAAAGGAGGCAGCCAGCACTTC
CDR3 protein: CASRKGGSQHF

D gene: TRBD2
V gene: TRBV7-3
clone size: .
J gene: TRBJ2-3
CDR3 DNA: TGTGCCAGCAGCTTTTGGGCTAGCGGGAGGGCCTCTATAGATACGCAGTATTTT
CDR3 protein: CASSFWASGRASIDTQYF

D gene: TRBD1
V gene: TRBV11-2
clone size: .
J gene: TRBJ1-2
CDR3 DNA: TGTGCCGGCAGAGTACAGGGGGCGATGATCTCTGGCTACACCTTC
CDR3 protein: CAGRVQGAMISGYTF

D gene: .
V gene: TRBV2
clone size: .
J gene: TRBJ1-2
CDR3 DNA: TGTGCCAGCAACCGGGACACTAACTATGGCTACACCTTC
CDR3 protein: CASNRDTNYGYTF

D gene: TRBD1
V gene: TRBV6-5
clone size: .
J gene: TRBJ2-5
CDR3 DNA: TGTGCCAGCAGTCGCCGGGACAGGCCGTCGACCCAGTACTTC
CDR3 protein: CASSRRDRPSTQYF

D gene: TRBD2
V gene: TRBV5-1
clone size: .
J gene: TRBJ2-1
CDR3 DNA: TGCGCCACCACGGAGTCTAGCGGGGGGACCTACAATGAGCAGTTCTTC
CDR3 protein: CATTESSGGTYNEQFF

D gene: TRBD1
V gene: TRBV6-6
clone size: .
J gene: TRBJ1-5
CDR3 DNA: TGTGCCAGCAGTTCTAGGACAGGAAATCAGCCCCAGCATTTT
CDR3 protein: CASSSRTGNQPQHF

D gene: TRBD2
V gene: TRBV7-2
clone size: .
J gene: TRBJ2-1
CDR3 DNA: TGTGCCAGCAGCTTTTCCCCACGGCTAGCGGGAGGCAGAGGGTTCTTC
CDR3 protein: CASSFSPRLAGGRGFF

D gene: TRBD1
V gene: TRBV18
clone size: once
J gene: TRBJ2-7
CDR3 DNA: TGTGCCAGCTCCCAAGGAGGACAGGGTGGGACCTACGAGCAGTACTTC
CDR3 protein: CASSQGGQGGTYEQYF

D gene: TRBD1
V gene: TRBV3-1/TRBV3-2
clone size: .
J gene: TRBJ1-6
CDR3 DNA: TGTGCCAGCAGCCGATCCGCCGGGACAGGGGACTCGTATTCACCCCTCCACTTT
CDR3 protein: CASSRSAGTGDSYSPLHF

D gene: .
V gene: TRBV2
clone size: .
J gene: TRBJ1-2
CDR3 DNA: TGTGCCAGCAGTGAAAGCGGGTGGAGAGTCTATGGCTACACCTTC
CDR3 protein: CASSESGWRVYGYTF

D gene: TRBD2
V gene: TRBV19
clone size: .
J gene: TRBJ2-5
CDR3 DNA: TGTGCCAGTATGGGGCTAGCGGCGATGGGGGAGACCCAGTACTTC
CDR3 protein: CASMGLAAMGETQYF

D gene: TRBD1
V gene: TRBV7-6
clone size: .
J gene: TRBJ2-2
CDR3 DNA: TGTGCCAGCAGTCGACAGGGGCCGAACACCGGGGAGCTGTTTTTT
CDR3 protein: CASSRQGPNTGELFF

D gene: TRBD1
V gene: TRBV6-5
clone size: once
J gene: TRBJ2-5
CDR3 DNA: TGTGCCAGCAGCGGGACAGGTGGGCAAGAGACCCAGTACTTC
CDR3 protein: CASSGTGGQETQYF

D gene: TRBD2
V gene: TRBV2
clone size: .
J gene: TRBJ2-3
CDR3 DNA: TGTGCCAGCCTAGCGGGAAGCACAGATACGCAGTATTTT
CDR3 protein: CASLAGSTDTQYF

D gene: TRBD1
V gene: TRBV10-1
clone size: .
J gene: TRBJ2-3
CDR3 DNA: TGCGCCAGCAGTCCCGGGACAGGGGATGATACGCAGTATTTT
CDR3 protein: CASSPGTGDDTQYF

D gene: .
V gene: TRBV11-3
clone size: .
J gene: TRBJ1-1
CDR3 DNA: TGTGCCAGCAGCCAAAACACAGGGAAAGGGGACACTGAAGCTTTCTTT
CDR3 protein: CASSQNTGKGDTEAFF

D gene: TRBD1
V gene: TRBV11-1
clone size: few
J gene: TRBJ2-7
CDR3 DNA: TGTGCCAGCAGCTTAGACAGGGGGTCCAGGGAGCAGTACTTC
CDR3 protein: CASSLDRGSREQYF

D gene: .
V gene: TRBV6-2/TRBV6-3
clone size: .
J gene: TRBJ1-2
CDR3 DNA: TGTGCCAGCAGTTATGCCCTGAGGGGCTACACCTTC
CDR3 protein: CASSYALRGYTF

D gene: TRBD2
V gene: TRBV19
clone size: .
J gene: TRBJ2-5
CDR3 DNA: TGTGCCAGTAGTATAGATCCCGGACTAGCGGGAGAGGGCACCCAGTACTTC
CDR3 protein: CASSIDPGLAGEGTQYF

D gene: TRBD1
V gene: TRBV6-5
clone size: .
J gene: TRBJ1-6
CDR3 DNA: TGTGCCAGCAGTTTTCAGGGGGATAATTCACCCCTCCACTTT
CDR3 protein: CASSFQGDNSPLHF

D gene: TRBD2
V gene: TRBV7-2
clone size: .
J gene: TRBJ2-5
CDR3 DNA: TGTGCCAGCAGCTTAGTTGCGGGGGGGCCGGGAGAGACCCAGTACTTC
CDR3 protein: CASSLVAGGPGETQYF

D gene: TRBD2
V gene: TRBV18
clone size: .
J gene: TRBJ2-5
CDR3 DNA: TGTGCCAGCTCACCACGGACGGGAGCGGGGGAGACCCAGTACTTC
CDR3 protein: CASSPRTGAGETQYF

D gene: TRBD2
V gene: TRBV7-9
clone size: .
J gene: TRBJ2-5
CDR3 DNA: TGTGCCAGCAGCGGACTAGCGGGGGCGGGGGAGACCCAGTACTTC
CDR3 protein: CASSGLAGAGETQYF

D gene: .
V gene: TRBV6-2/TRBV6-3
clone size: .
J gene: TRBJ2-3
CDR3 DNA: TGTGCCAGCAGTACACCCCCGTCAGATACGCAGTATTTT
CDR3 protein: CASSTPPSDTQYF

D gene: .
V gene: TRBV19
clone size: medium-sized
J gene: TRBJ2-1
CDR3 DNA: TGTGCCAGTAGTATTGGGGCATCACGGTTCTTC
CDR3 protein: CASSIGASRFF